The sequence of this T cell receptor beta chain was determined in a study of T cell changes during pregnancy in multiple sclerosis (dated by TCRdb to the late 2010s). About the full investigation: In women with multiple sclerosis, the researchers looked at how the T cell repertoire shifted as pregnancy progressed.

The library was generated by the immunoSEQ multiplex PCR assay. Sourced from immuneACCESS, this table was stored by TCRdb with only in-frame sequences that have V and J called. A share of the clones is absent; for the studies checked, an unresolved V gene accounts for under half, and the remainder has no known explanation. The sample table contains 50,000 to 70,000 clones; only one count was recorded for almost 95% of them. Of the sample, more than 0.7% is held by the ten largest clones. This clone was recorded only once. Its antigen is not yet known. Per-nucleotide qualities are absent, and no much larger clonotype sits a single base away. From the germline V gene (reference sequence), CDR1 is LNHDA and CDR2 is SQIVND. From cysteine to phenylalanine, the CDR3 is 15 amino acids long. The read is trimmed to its CDR3 DNA, 45 bases read in frame from base 1. The trim is 6 bases for V and 1 base for J, with a gap of 15 bases between the germline ends.

This receptor chain uses TRBV19 and TRBJ2-5; the best D guess is TRBD1, with 6 bases matching. The TCR sequence derives from a female donor with multiple sclerosis, enrolled in a pregnancy study. The specimen was peripheral blood, collected in the first trimester of pregnancy. The CDR3 here reads CASSRGQSPQETQYF. The base sequence is TGTGCCAGTAGCAGAGGACAGAGCCCCCAAGAGACCCAGTACTTC.